This TCR beta chain was sequenced for a study of T cell responses to AZD1222 COVID-19 vaccine. The V end was cut by 2 bases, the J end by 5 bases, with 9 bases between. The CDR3 length is 12 residues. Germline V gene sequence: CDR1 GTSNPN, CDR2 SVGIG (reference sequence). Sequencing was performed with immunoSEQ multiplex PCR; in TCRdb, only in-frame clones are kept and a portion is missing. In the table there are about 100,000 clones, 88% of which are singletons. Sequenced here: peripheral blood, sampled on day 0 of AZD1222 vaccination. The chain links TRBV30 to TRBJ1-2; D uncertain. This TCR derives from an adult in good health. As DNA, the CDR3 is TGTGCCTGGAGTCGGACGGCTTATGGCTACACCTTC. Translated: CAWSRTAYGYTF.